The entry below gives a single T cell receptor beta chain sequence along with its context. The antigen is not known. At the Johns Hopkins FTIC core, DNA taken from cultured CD4+ T cells was sequenced by way of the Oncomine TCR Beta short-read assay. TCRdb re-analysed the PCR reads in MiXCR, keeping a single row per CDR3 protein. The sample lists 15,000 to 20,000 distinct CDR3 sequences; around 45% were seen once. This entry comes from a study of vaccination and CD4 T cells after COVID-19. Treatment given: approximately nine-day PBMC culture with coronavirus spike peptide pools or control peptides (ViraFEST assay). Spanning March to December 2020, the positive PCR dates came before US Alpha, Beta and Delta variants. The CDR3 totals 14 residues. V was pared by 8 bases and J by 7 bases, with 18 bases between. Germline V gene lookup returns CDR1 SGHVS and CDR2 FQNEAQ.

The V gene is TRBV7-8, the J gene TRBJ1-5; possibly TRBD1 for D (5 bases). This sequence originates from a human donor who had recovered from COVID-19. The sequencing here drew on CD4+ T cells from blood, cultured in vitro, taken before SARS-CoV-2 vaccination. CDR3: CASGRDPGQQPQHF. CDR3 nucleotide sequence: TGTGCCAGCGGACGGGACCCGGGCCAACAGCCCCAGCATTTT.